This T cell receptor (beta chain) emerged from a study of regulatory T cells in long-lasting Graves disease. Study details: Graves' patients with a new diagnosis had received antithyroid drugs under 3 months.

Comments on this clonotype: The antigen is unknown.

Points from the study as a whole: Repertoires from persistent disease leaned toward TRBV28, TRBJ1-2 and TRBJ2-5.

Construction of TCR beta libraries relied on iRepertoire HTBI primers and on Arm-PCR targeting CDR3 regions. MiXCR, applied by TCRdb to the multiplex PCR reads, yields one record per CDR3 protein. This table has more than 300,000 distinct CDR3 sequences, under 20% appearing once. Documented time point: newly diagnosed GD, antithyroid drugs for less than 3 months. Extracted PBMC RNA gave rise to the TCR library. The patient group derived from an endocrinology department in Xi'an, China. Per germline, CDR1 MNHEY and CDR2 SMNVEV (reference sequence). CDR3 length: 14 residues. V was pared by 5 bases and J by 4 bases, with 12 bases between. A further study also used this sample, focusing on T cells in Graves' hyperthyroidism and ophthalmopathy. This second study says: Among clonotypes expanded in thyroid above 0.001, most were also found in blood.

The genes are TRBV27 and TRBJ1-5; D may be TRBD1 (5 bases). This receptor was taken from a woman younger than 30 with Graves disease. Here the sequenced sample was peripheral blood mononuclear cells (PBMCs), taken at new diagnosis, from a patient treated with antithyroid drugs. The CDR3 bases are TGTGCCAGCAGTGCAGGGAGTCTGAATCAGCCCCAGCATTTT. Translating it yields CASSAGSLNQPQHF.